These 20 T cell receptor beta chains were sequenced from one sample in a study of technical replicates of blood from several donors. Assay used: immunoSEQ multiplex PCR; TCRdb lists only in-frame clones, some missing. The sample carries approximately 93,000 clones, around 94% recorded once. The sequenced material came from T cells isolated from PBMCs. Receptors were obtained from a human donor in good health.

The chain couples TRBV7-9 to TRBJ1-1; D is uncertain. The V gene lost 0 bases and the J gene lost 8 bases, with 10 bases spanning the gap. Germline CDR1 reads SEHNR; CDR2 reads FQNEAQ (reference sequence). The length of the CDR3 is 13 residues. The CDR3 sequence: CASSLALTGEAFF. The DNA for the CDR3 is TGTGCCAGCAGCTTAGCGCTAACGGGAGAAGCTTTCTTT.

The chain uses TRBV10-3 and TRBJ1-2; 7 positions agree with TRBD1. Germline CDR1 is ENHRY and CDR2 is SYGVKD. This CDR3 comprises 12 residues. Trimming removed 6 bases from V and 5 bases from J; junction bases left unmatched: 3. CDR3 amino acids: CAISQGDYGYTF. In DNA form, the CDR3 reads TGTGCCATCAGCCAGGGGGATTATGGCTACACCTTC.

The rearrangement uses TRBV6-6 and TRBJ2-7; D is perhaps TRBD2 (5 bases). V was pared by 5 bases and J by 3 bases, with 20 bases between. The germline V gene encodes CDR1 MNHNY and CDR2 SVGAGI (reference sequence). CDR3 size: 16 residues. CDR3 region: CASSRGSEDSIYEQYF. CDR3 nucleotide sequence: TGTGCCAGCAGTCGCGGGTCTGAAGATTCTATCTACGAGCAGTACTTC.

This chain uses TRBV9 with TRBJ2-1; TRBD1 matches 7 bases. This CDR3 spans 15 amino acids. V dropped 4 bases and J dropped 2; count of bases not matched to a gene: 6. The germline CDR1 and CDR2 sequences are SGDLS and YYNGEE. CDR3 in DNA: TGTGCCAGCAGCCCCCGGGGACAGCCCTACAATGAGCAGTTCTTC. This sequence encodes CASSPRGQPYNEQFF.

The CDR3 spells CASSLEGARGYTF. The DNA for the CDR3 is TGCGCCAGCAGCTTGGAGGGGGCCAGAGGCTACACCTTC. The chain joins TRBV5-1 to TRBJ1-2, with TRBD1 matching over 7 bases. This CDR3 is 13 amino acids long. Looked up from germline, CDR1 is SGHRS and CDR2 is YFSETQ. J was trimmed by 8 bases and V by 0 bases; bases with no gene match: 4. Using reference TRBV5-1 and TRBJ1-2 for the parts outside the CDR3, the full variable domain is KAGVTQTPRYLIKTRGQQVTLSCSPISGHRSVSWYQQTPGQGLQFLFEYFSETQRNKGNFPGRFSGRQFSNSRSEMNVSTLELGDSALYLCASSLEGARGYTFGSGTRLTVV.

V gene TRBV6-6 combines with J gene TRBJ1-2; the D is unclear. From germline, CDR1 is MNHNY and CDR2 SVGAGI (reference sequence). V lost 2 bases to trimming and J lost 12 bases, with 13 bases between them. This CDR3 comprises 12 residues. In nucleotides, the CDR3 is TGTGCCAGCAGTTACAATACGGGAGATAACACCTTC. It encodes CASSYNTGDNTF.

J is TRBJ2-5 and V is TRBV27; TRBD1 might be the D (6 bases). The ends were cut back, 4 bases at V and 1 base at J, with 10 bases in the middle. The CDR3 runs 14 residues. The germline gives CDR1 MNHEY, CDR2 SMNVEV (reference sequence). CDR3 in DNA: TGTGCCAGCAGTTACAGGGCCGTCCAAGAGACCCAGTACTTC. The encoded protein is CASSYRAVQETQYF.

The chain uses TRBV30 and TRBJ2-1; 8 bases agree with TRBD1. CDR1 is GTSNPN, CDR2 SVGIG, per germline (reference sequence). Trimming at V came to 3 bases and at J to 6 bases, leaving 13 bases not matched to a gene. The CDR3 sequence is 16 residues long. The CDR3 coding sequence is TGTGCCTGGAGAAGTACGGGCAGGGGGCGTAGCAATGAGCAGTTCTTC. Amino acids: CAWRSTGRGRSNEQFF.

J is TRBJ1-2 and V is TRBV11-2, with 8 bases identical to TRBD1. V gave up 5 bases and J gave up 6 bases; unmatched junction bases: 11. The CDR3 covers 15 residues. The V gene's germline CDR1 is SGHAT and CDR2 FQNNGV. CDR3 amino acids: CASSAIRTGLDGYTF. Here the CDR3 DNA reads TGTGCCAGCAGCGCGATTCGGACAGGGTTGGATGGCTACACCTTC.

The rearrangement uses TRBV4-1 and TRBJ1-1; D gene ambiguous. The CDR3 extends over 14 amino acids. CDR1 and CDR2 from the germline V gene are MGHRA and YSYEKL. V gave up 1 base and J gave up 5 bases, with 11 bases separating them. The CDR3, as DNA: TGCGCCAGCAGCCAAGGGTCCGGCGGTACTGAAGCTTTCTTT. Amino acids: CASSQGSGGTEAFF.

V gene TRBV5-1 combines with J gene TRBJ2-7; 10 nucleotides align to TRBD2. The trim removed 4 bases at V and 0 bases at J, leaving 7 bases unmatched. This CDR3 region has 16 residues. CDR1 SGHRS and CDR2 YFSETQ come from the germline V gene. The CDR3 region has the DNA TGCGCCAGCAGCGTAGGACTAGCGGAGTACTCCTACGAGCAGTACTTC. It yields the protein CASSVGLAEYSYEQYF.

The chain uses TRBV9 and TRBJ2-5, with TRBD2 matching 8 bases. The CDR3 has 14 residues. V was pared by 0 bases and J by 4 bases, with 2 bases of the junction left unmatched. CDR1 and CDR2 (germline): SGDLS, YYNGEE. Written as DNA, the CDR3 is TGTGCCAGCAGCGTAGCCGCGGGAGGAGAGACCCAGTACTTC. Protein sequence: CASSVAAGGETQYF.

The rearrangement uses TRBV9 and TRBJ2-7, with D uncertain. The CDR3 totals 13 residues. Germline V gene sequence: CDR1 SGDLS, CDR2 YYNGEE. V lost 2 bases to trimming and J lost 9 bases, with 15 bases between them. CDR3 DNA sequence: TGTGCCAGCAGCGTGAGCGCCGTCGCTGTGCAGTACTTC. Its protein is CASSVSAVAVQYF.

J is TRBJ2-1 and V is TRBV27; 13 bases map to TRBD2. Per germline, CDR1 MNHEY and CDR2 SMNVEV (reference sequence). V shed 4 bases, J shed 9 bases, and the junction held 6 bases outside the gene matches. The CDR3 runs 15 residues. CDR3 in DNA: TGTGCCAGCAGTTCCCCACTAGCGGGGGGGTCTGAGCAGTTCTTC. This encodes CASSSPLAGGSEQFF.

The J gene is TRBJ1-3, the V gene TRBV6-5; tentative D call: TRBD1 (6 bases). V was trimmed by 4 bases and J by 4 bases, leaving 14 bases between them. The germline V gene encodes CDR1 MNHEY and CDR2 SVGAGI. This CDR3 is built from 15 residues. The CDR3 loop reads CASSFLQGRGNTIYF. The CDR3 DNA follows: TGTGCCAGCAGTTTTCTACAGGGCAGAGGAAACACCATATATTTT.

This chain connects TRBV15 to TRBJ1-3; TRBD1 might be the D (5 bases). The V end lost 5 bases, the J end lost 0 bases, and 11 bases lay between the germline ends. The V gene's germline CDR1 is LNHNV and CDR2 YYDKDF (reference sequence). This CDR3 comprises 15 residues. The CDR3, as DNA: TGTGCCACCAGCCCCTGGGGCATCTCTGGAAACACCATATATTTT. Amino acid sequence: CATSPWGISGNTIYF.

The chain's CDR3 is CASSLGLAGADEQFF. DNA for the CDR3: TGTGCCAGCAGTTTGGGGCTAGCGGGAGCGGATGAGCAGTTCTTC. The chain recombines TRBV28 with TRBJ2-1; TRBD2 matches at 10 bases. Unmatched junction bases numbered 7, after V lost 3 bases and J lost 8 bases. The CDR3 extends over 15 amino acids. Looked up from germline, CDR1 is MDHEN and CDR2 is SYDVKM.

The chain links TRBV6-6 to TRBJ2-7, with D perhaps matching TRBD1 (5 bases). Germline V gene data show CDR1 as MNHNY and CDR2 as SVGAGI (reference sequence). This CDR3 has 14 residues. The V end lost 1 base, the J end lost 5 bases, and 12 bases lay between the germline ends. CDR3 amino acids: CASSYLATDNEQYF. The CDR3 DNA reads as TGTGCCAGCAGTTACTTGGCCACGGACAACGAGCAGTACTTC.

CDR3 residues: CASTEDGAYNYEQYF. The CDR3 DNA sequence: TGTGCCAGCACCGAGGATGGGGCCTACAACTACGAGCAGTACTTC. The chain recombines TRBV28 with TRBJ2-7; possible D gene TRBD1, 5 bases. Looked up from germline, CDR1 is MDHEN and CDR2 is SYDVKM. This CDR3 region has 15 residues. Trimming shortened V by 7 bases and J by 3 bases, and 19 bases separated the two germline ends.

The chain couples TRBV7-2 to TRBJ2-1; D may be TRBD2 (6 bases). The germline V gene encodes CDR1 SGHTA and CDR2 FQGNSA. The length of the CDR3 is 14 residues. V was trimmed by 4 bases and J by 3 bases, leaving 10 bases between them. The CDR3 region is CASSSGLNYNEQFF. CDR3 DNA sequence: TGTGCCAGCAGCTCCGGACTAAACTACAATGAGCAGTTCTTC.